Below, 16 T cell receptor beta chains from the same sample are listed, as sequenced in a study of T cell responses to AZD1222 COVID-19 vaccine. The assay was immunoSEQ multiplex PCR, and TCRdb's table has in-frame clones only and misses some. The table includes 100,000 to 150,000 clones, approximately 92% detected once. The sample here was peripheral blood, taken on day 0 of AZD1222 vaccination. These receptors originate from an adult in good health.

In this sample, this clone turned up once. The genes are TRBV20-1 and TRBJ1-2; D is unclear. V lost 3 bases, J lost 4 bases, and 12 bases lay in between. This CDR3 contains 13 residues. Germline-derived CDR1 and CDR2 are DFQATT and SNEGSKA (reference sequence). The CDR3 DNA follows: TGCAGTGCTAGTCGGCGGACCTCCTATGGCTACACCTTC. Translating gives CSASRRTSYGYTF.

This clone was observed once. The genes are TRBV7-9 and TRBJ1-5; the D is unclear. The V gene's germline CDR1 is SEHNR and CDR2 FQNEAQ (reference sequence). Trimming cost V 2 bases and J 4 bases, with 12 bases left between them. CDR3 length: 15 amino acids. The CDR3 region is CASSLSIGRNQPQHF. CDR3 in DNA: TGTGCCAGCAGCTTATCGATCGGCCGGAATCAGCCCCAGCATTTT.

The chain recombines TRBV9 with TRBJ2-7; tentatively, D is TRBD1 (5 bases). The length of the CDR3 is 15 residues. Trimming stripped 0 bases from V and 6 bases from J, with 16 bases between. The germline V gene has CDR1 SGDLS and CDR2 YYNGEE. The CDR3 coding sequence is TGTGCCAGCAGCGTAGATAGGGTCAGGGATCGCGAGCAGTACTTC. Amino acids: CASSVDRVRDREQYF. Supplemented by reference TRBV9 and TRBJ2-7, the full variable domain reads DSGVTQTPKHLITATGQRVTLRCSPRSGDLSVYWYQQSLDQGLQFLIQYYNGEERAKGNILERFSAQQFPDLHSELNLSSLELGDSALYFCASSVDRVRDREQYFGPGTRLTVT.

The chain links TRBV19 to TRBJ1-6; D might be TRBD1 (5 bases). This CDR3 contains 17 residues. V lost 3 bases, J lost 0 bases, and 12 bases lay in between. The germline V gene has CDR1 LNHDA and CDR2 SQIVND (reference sequence). The CDR3 here is CASSMLPGSSYNSPLHF. CDR3 in DNA: TGTGCCAGTAGTATGTTACCAGGGAGCTCCTATAATTCACCCCTCCACTTT.

The genes are TRBV27 and TRBJ1-1, with TRBD1 matching over 7 bases. CDR1 MNHEY and CDR2 SMNVEV come from the germline V gene (reference sequence). With 5 bases clipped from V and 4 bases from J, the junction kept 4 bases outside the gene matches. The CDR3 sequence is 13 residues long. The chain's CDR3 is CASSQRGPTEAFF. CDR3 nucleotides: TGTGCCAGCAGTCAAAGGGGGCCCACTGAAGCTTTCTTT.

This chain uses TRBV3-1 (or the pseudogene TRBV3-2) with TRBJ1-2, with D unclear. The germline V gene encodes CDR1 LGHDT and CDR2 YNNKEL (reference sequence). Trimming pared 4 bases from V and 2 bases from J, leaving 14 bases between. The CDR3 has 15 residues. The DNA for the CDR3 is TGTGCCAGCAGCCCCGACGTCGGAAGGAACTATGGCTACACCTTC. Protein sequence: CASSPDVGRNYGYTF.

Here the CDR3 reads CASTGQGFGQPQHF. CDR3 nucleotides: TGTGCCAGCACCGGACAGGGGTTCGGTCAGCCCCAGCATTTT. J is TRBJ1-5 and V is TRBV2; 9 bases align to TRBD1. The CDR3 length is 14 residues. Germline values: CDR1 SNHLY, CDR2 FYNNEI. V shed 7 bases, J shed 6 bases, and the junction held 7 bases outside the gene matches.

The V gene is TRBV13, the J gene TRBJ1-4, with a possible D match to TRBD1 (5 bases). V gave up 2 bases and J gave up 8 bases, with 12 bases separating them. This CDR3 contains 14 residues. Germline-derived CDR1 and CDR2 are PRHDT and FYEKMQ (reference sequence). This CDR3 reads CASSLRGRGEKLFF. The CDR3 region has the DNA TGTGCCAGCAGCTTACGGGGGAGAGGCGAAAAACTGTTTTTT.

CDR3 region: CAISESWSSYNEQFF. The CDR3, as DNA: TGTGCCATCAGTGAGTCCTGGAGCTCCTACAATGAGCAGTTCTTC. The chain employs TRBV10-3 and TRBJ2-1; unclear D gene. The CDR3 consists of 15 residues. Germline-derived CDR1 and CDR2 are ENHRY and SYGVKD. Trimming stripped 0 bases from V and 0 bases from J, with 6 bases between.

The gene calls are TRBV7-9 and TRBJ2-5, with D tentatively TRBD1 or TRBD2 (5 bases each). CDR1 SEHNR and CDR2 FQNEAQ come from the germline V gene (reference sequence). The CDR3 totals 16 residues. Trimming took off 0 bases at V and 4 bases at J, with 15 bases between the two ends. The CDR3 region is CASSLAGWGSPETQYF. The CDR3 nucleotides are TGTGCCAGCAGCTTAGCCGGGTGGGGGTCTCCAGAGACCCAGTACTTC.

V gene TRBV11-3 combines with J gene TRBJ1-1, with unresolved D. The CDR3 runs to 14 residues. CDR1 is SGHNT, CDR2 YENEEA, per germline. V was trimmed by 0 bases and J by 1 base, leaving 6 bases between them. The CDR3 spells CASSLDGPNTEAFF. CDR3 nucleotides: TGTGCCAGCAGCTTAGATGGACCGAACACTGAAGCTTTCTTT.

The rearrangement uses TRBV18 and TRBJ1-1; tentative D call: TRBD1 (6 bases). The V and J ends lost 0 bases and 3 bases respectively, with 11 bases between them. Germline CDR1 reads KGHSH; CDR2 reads LQKENI. The length of the CDR3 is 15 residues. The CDR3 coding sequence is TGTGCCAGCTCACCACCGGGGGGGCCGGACACTGAAGCTTTCTTT. Protein sequence: CASSPPGGPDTEAFF.

This sequence joins TRBV5-1 and TRBJ1-3; 9 positions match TRBD1. This CDR3 has 18 residues. V shed 2 bases and J 8 bases; nucleotides not matched to a gene: 17. Per germline, CDR1 SGHRS and CDR2 YFSETQ. This CDR3 reads CASSLRTAGTGTWHTIYF. The CDR3 nucleotides read TGCGCCAGCAGCTTACGAACCGCCGGGACAGGGACGTGGCACACCATATATTTT.

In its sample, this clone was seen once. The CDR3 loop reads CASSNIGGGTEAFF. For the CDR3, the DNA is TGTGCCAGCAGTAACATAGGGGGAGGGACTGAAGCTTTCTTT. The chain carries TRBV2 and TRBJ1-1, with D maybe TRBD1 (6 bases). V was cut by 5 bases and J by 5 bases, with 15 bases left in between. The length of the CDR3 is 14 residues. Per the germline V gene, CDR1 is SNHLY and CDR2 is FYNNEI.

The V and J genes are TRBV2 and TRBJ2-3; D remains ambiguous. The V gene lost 0 bases and the J gene lost 0 bases, with 7 bases spanning the gap. Germline-derived CDR1 and CDR2 are SNHLY and FYNNEI. The CDR3 sequence is 15 residues long. CDR3 sequence reads: CASSEAAGSTDTQYF. In nucleotides, the CDR3 is TGTGCCAGCAGTGAAGCGGCAGGTAGCACAGATACGCAGTATTTT.

The chain joins TRBV12-3 or TRBV12-4 to TRBJ1-2, with 7 bases identical to TRBD1. The CDR3 is 13 residues long. V lost 2 bases and J lost 8; bases outside the gene matches: 5. The CDR3 nucleotides are TGTGCCAGCAGTTTAAAGGGGGCGGGCGGCTACACCTTC. Protein: CASSLKGAGGYTF.